This record concerns one TCR beta chain sequence. The antigen remains unidentified. The entry originates in a study of regulatory T cells in long-lasting Graves disease. Across the study: Antithyroid drug exposure in newly diagnosed Graves' patients had lasted under 3 months. The study's findings and limits: There was favoring of TRBV28, TRBJ1-2 and TRBJ2-5 in persistent disease. Patients whose Graves' disease persisted exhibited lower TCR diversity than those newly diagnosed.

Time point given: newly diagnosed GD, antithyroid drugs for less than 3 months. From RNA extracted from PBMCs, the TCR library was made. To make TCR beta libraries, researchers used iRepertoire HTBI primers and Arm-PCR of CDR3 regions. TCRdb called the multiplex PCR reads again in MiXCR, with one record for every CDR3 protein. The repertoire has around 480,000 distinct CDR3 sequences, more than 15% of them found once; the top ten carry 20% to 25%. Germline V gene sequence: CDR1 SNHLY, CDR2 FYNNEI. V was shortened by 2 bases and J by 4 bases, with 5 bases between the two germline ends. This CDR3 region has 12 residues. The sample was also reused in another study, on T cells in Graves' hyperthyroidism and ophthalmopathy. That source adds: Each diagnosis drew on symptoms, thyroxine, TRAb, thyroid ultrasound and orbital computed tomography findings.

The clonotype comes from a woman aged 40 to 65 with Graves disease. The rearrangement links TRBV2 to TRBJ1-2; D not certain. The starting material was peripheral blood mononuclear cells (PBMCs), obtained at new diagnosis, from a patient treated with antithyroid drugs. The CDR3 DNA is TGTGCCAGCAGTGAATACAGCTATGGCTACACCTTC. This translates into CASSEYSYGYTF.